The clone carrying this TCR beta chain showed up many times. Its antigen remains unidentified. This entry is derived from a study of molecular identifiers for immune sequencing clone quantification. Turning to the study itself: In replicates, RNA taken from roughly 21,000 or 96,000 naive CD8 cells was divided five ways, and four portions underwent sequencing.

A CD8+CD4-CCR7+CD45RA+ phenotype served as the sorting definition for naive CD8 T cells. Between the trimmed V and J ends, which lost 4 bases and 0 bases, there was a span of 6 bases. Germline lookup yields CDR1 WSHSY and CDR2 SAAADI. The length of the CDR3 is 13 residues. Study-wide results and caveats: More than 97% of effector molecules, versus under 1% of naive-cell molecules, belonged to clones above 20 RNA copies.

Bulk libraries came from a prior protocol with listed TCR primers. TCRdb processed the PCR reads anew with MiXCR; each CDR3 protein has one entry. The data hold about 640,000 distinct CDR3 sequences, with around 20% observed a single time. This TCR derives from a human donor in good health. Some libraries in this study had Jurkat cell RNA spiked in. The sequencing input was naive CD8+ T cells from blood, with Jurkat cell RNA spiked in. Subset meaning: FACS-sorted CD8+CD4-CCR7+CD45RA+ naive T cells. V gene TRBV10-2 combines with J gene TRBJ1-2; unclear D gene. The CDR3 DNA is TGCGCCAGCAGTGTCGGGACTAACTATGGCTACACCTTC. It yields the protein CASSVGTNYGYTF.